Shown below are 6 T cell receptor beta chains from a single sample sequenced in a study of T cell responses to AZD1222 COVID-19 vaccine. Sequencing used immunoSEQ multiplex PCR; TCRdb keeps in-frame clones, though not all of them. The sample records 120,000 or so clones, 75% to 90% being singletons. This specimen was peripheral blood, taken on day 0 of AZD1222 vaccination. The receptors were sampled from an adult in good health.

This rearrangement joins TRBV5-4 to TRBJ2-7, with 10 bases matching TRBD2. Germline V lookup: CDR1 SGHNT, CDR2 YYREEE (reference sequence). V shed 0 bases, J shed 4 bases, and the junction held 7 bases outside the gene matches. The CDR3 consists of 16 residues. The CDR3 here is CASSLVRTSGRYEQYF. The CDR3 DNA is TGTGCCAGCAGCTTGGTGAGGACTAGCGGCAGATACGAGCAGTACTTC. The full variable domain, its missing parts supplied by reference TRBV5-4 and TRBJ2-7, is ETGVTQSPTHLIKTRGQQVTLRCSSQSGHNTVSWYQQALGQGPQFIFQYYREEENGRGNFPPRFSGLQFPNYSSELNVNALELDDSALYLCASSLVRTSGRYEQYFGPGTRLTVT.

The chain has TRBV27 and TRBJ1-2; D is unclear. The CDR3 loop spans 13 amino acids. Germline CDR1 and CDR2: MNHEY and SMNVEV (reference sequence). V lost 2 bases and J lost 0, with 4 bases in between. This CDR3 reads CASSLTPNYGYTF. The CDR3 DNA sequence: TGTGCCAGCAGTTTAACACCTAACTATGGCTACACCTTC.

The rearrangement links TRBV3-1 (or the pseudogene TRBV3-2) to TRBJ2-5, with 7 nucleotides matching TRBD2. The CDR3 covers 14 residues. Germline V gene sequence: CDR1 LGHDT, CDR2 YNNKEL (reference sequence). The trim removed 8 bases at V and 3 bases at J, leaving 9 bases unmatched. In DNA, the CDR3 is TGTGCCAGCTCCCCAAGCGGGGCGGAAGAGACCCAGTACTTC. Amino acids: CASSPSGAEETQYF.

Here the CDR3 reads CASSRTNPSYEQYF. The CDR3 DNA reads as TGCGCCAGCAGCCGTACCAACCCTTCCTACGAGCAGTACTTC. The V call is TRBV4-1, the J call TRBJ2-7; unclear D gene. In germline, CDR1 is MGHRA, CDR2 YSYEKL. The CDR3 has 14 amino acids. V gave up 4 bases and J gave up 1 base, with 11 bases separating them.

The chain employs TRBV5-4 and TRBJ2-7; D ambiguous. Germline V gene lookup returns CDR1 SGHNT and CDR2 YYREEE (reference sequence). The CDR3 is 13 residues long. The V gene lost 0 bases and the J gene lost 5 bases, with 9 bases spanning the gap. The CDR3 sequence: CASSLATVNEQYF. The CDR3 coding sequence is TGTGCCAGCAGCTTGGCTACCGTCAACGAGCAGTACTTC.

The chain recombines TRBV5-1 with TRBJ1-1; 7 nucleotides agree with TRBD1. Germline CDR1 and CDR2: SGHRS and YFSETQ. With V trimmed by 3 bases and J by 5 bases, 10 bases remained unmatched. CDR3 size: 15 residues. The CDR3 DNA follows: TGCGCCAGCAGCTCCGTGACAGGGACGGGGACTGAAGCTTTCTTT. Translated, it gives CASSSVTGTGTEAFF.